The source of this T cell receptor beta chain is a study of CD8 T cells in ankylosing spondylitis. Study-level points and caveats: Ankylosing spondylitis blood appeared to carry a characteristic TCR beta motif of roughly 8 highly homologous variants.

TCRdb re-called the 5' RACE reads through MiXCR, storing one row per CDR3 protein. The table records approximately 220,000 distinct CDR3 sequences, about 26% of them present only once. The CDR3 has 13 residues. The V gene lost 7 bases and the J gene lost 0 bases, with 7 bases spanning the gap. Germline CDR1 and CDR2: SNHLY and FYNNEI. This clonotype was detected many times. Its antigen is still unknown. The clonotype originates from a male donor with ankylosing spondylitis or in good health (not recorded which). The chain employs TRBV2 and TRBJ1-3; D is unresolved. Material for sequencing was blood, either unsorted or a sorted T cell fraction (not recorded which). CDR3 coding DNA: TGTGCCAGCAAAGGACCCTCTGGAAACACCATATATTTT. It encodes CASKGPSGNTIYF.